A selection of T cell receptor beta chains follows, all from one sample in a study of blood T cell repertoires in COVID-19. Sequencing used immunoSEQ multiplex PCR; TCRdb keeps in-frame clones, though not all of them. The repertoire holds about 120,000 clones, with approximately 80% as singletons. Sequencing input: peripheral blood. These TCRs come from a human donor in a cohort sampled during active COVID-19. Each CDR3 is given with its conserved first and last residue. Fields, in order: J gene, D gene, clone size, V gene, CDR3 DNA, CDR3 protein. D genes are given only for firm matches. Expanded clones get a size class; other rows say once, few or many, or leave the size out.

>TRBJ1-1|NA|NA|TRBV11-2
TGTGCCAGCAGCCCCCGACAGGTAAACACTGAAGCTTTCTTT
CASSPRQVNTEAFF
>TRBJ1-2|TRBD1|NA|TRBV5-1
TGCGCCAGCAGCTTGGGCGGGACAGGGGTCCATGGCTACACCTTC
CASSLGGTGVHGYTF
>TRBJ1-6|NA|NA|TRBV27
TGTGCCAGCAGTTTGTTCGCCGGCTATAATTCACCCCTCCACTTT
CASSLFAGYNSPLHF
>TRBJ1-1|NA|few|TRBV28
TGTGCCAGCAGTTTGTCGGGGGGGATGAACACTGAAGCTTTCTTT
CASSLSGGMNTEAFF
>TRBJ2-5|TRBD2|NA|TRBV10-3
TGTGCCATCAGTGCTAGGGTAGCGGGGGAGGGAGAGACCCAGTACTTC
CAISARVAGEGETQYF
>TRBJ2-6|NA|NA|TRBV15
TGTGCCACCAGCAGAGCCTCTACAGGGTGGGCCAACGTCCTGACTTTC
CATSRASTGWANVLTF
>TRBJ2-7|NA|NA|TRBV4-1
TGCGCCAGCAGCCCGGGGACACTCTCCTACGAGCAGTACTTC
CASSPGTLSYEQYF
>TRBJ1-4|NA|NA|TRBV11-3
TGTGCCAGCAGCTCAGCCGAGGGGGTCGAAGAAAAACTGTTTTTT
CASSSAEGVEEKLFF
>TRBJ1-1|NA|NA|TRBV28
TGTGCCAGCAGTTTGGTTGGGAGAAGAGCTTTCTTT
CASSLVGRRAFF
>TRBJ2-1|TRBD2|NA|TRBV3-1/TRBV3-2
TGTGCCAGCAGCCGACTAGCGGGAGTTCTAGACAATGAGCAGTTCTTC
CASSRLAGVLDNEQFF
>TRBJ1-5|NA|NA|TRBV5-1
TGCGCCAGCAGCTTGGACGGTCGGGAGCAGCCCCAGCATTTT
CASSLDGREQPQHF
>TRBJ1-2|NA|NA|TRBV5-1
TGCGCCAGCAGGGGCACTGCTAACTATGGCTACACCTTC
CASRGTANYGYTF
>TRBJ2-7|TRBD1|NA|TRBV5-1
TGCGCCAGCAGCTTGGCCGGGACAGGGGACTACGAGCAGTACTTC
CASSLAGTGDYEQYF
>TRBJ1-4|TRBD1|NA|TRBV30
TGTGCCTGGAGTCAAGGACAGGGAATTGTAGGGGAAAAACTGTTTTTT
CAWSQGQGIVGEKLFF
>TRBJ2-1|NA|few|TRBV6-6
TGTGCCACCACGACTAGAAACAATGAGCAGTTCTTC
CATTTRNNEQFF
>TRBJ2-7|NA|NA|TRBV5-1
TGCGCCAGCAGCTTGGAGTCTGTCAGTCGCTCCTACGAGCAGTACTTC
CASSLESVSRSYEQYF
>TRBJ2-7|TRBD2|NA|TRBV6-5
TGTGCCAGCAGTTACGGGGCGGGAGCCTACGAGCAGTACTTC
CASSYGAGAYEQYF
>TRBJ1-1|TRBD1|many|TRBV6-5
TGTGCCAGCAATCGGGACAGCTGGGGTGAAGCTTTCTTT
CASNRDSWGEAFF
>TRBJ2-7|TRBD1|NA|TRBV4-2
TGTGCCAGCAGCCAAGAGGCCGGGACAGGGTTGTACGAGCAGTACTTC
CASSQEAGTGLYEQYF
>TRBJ2-7|NA|NA|TRBV6-5
TGTGCCAGCGGAGGGAATGAAGACGAGCAGTACTTC
CASGGNEDEQYF
>TRBJ1-1|NA|NA|TRBV7-6
TGTGCCAGCAGCTTGGGACATTTGACTGAAGCTTTCTTT
CASSLGHLTEAFF
>TRBJ2-3|TRBD2|NA|TRBV3-1/TRBV3-2
TGTGCCAGCAGCTTACTAGCGGGGGCTCAGGGAGATACGCAGTATTTT
CASSLLAGAQGDTQYF
>TRBJ2-7|TRBD2|few|TRBV7-9
TGTGCCAGCAGCGGGACCGGGCCTGGGAGGGACTCGTACTTC
CASSGTGPGRDSYF
>TRBJ2-7|NA|NA|TRBV19
TGTGCCAGTAGTGCATCGACAGGCCGCTACGAGCAGTACTTC
CASSASTGRYEQYF
>TRBJ2-5|NA|NA|TRBV6-6
TGTGCCAGCAGTTACCTTTCCAGCCAAGAGACCCAGTACTTC
CASSYLSSQETQYF
>TRBJ2-7|NA|NA|TRBV28
TGTGCCAGCAGTTTTAGCTACGAGCAGTACTTC
CASSFSYEQYF
>TRBJ1-2|NA|NA|TRBV3-1/TRBV3-2
TGTGCCAGCAGCCAAGTCTGGGGAGTTGAAGACTATGGCTACACCTTC
CASSQVWGVEDYGYTF
>TRBJ2-5|TRBD2|NA|TRBV5-1
TGCGCCAGCAGCCCCGGGACTAGCGGGGGACAAGAGACCCAGTACTTC
CASSPGTSGGQETQYF
>TRBJ2-7|NA|NA|TRBV11-2
TGTGCCAGCAGCCCCGGCACAGACTACGAGCAGTACTTC
CASSPGTDYEQYF
>TRBJ1-2|NA|few|TRBV10-3
TGTGCCATCAGTGAGCCGGCGGGGCTTGGGAACTATGGCTACACCTTC
CAISEPAGLGNYGYTF
>TRBJ2-5|NA|NA|TRBV9
TGTGCCAGCAGCCCCGGGACTGTAGGTAGGGAGACCCAGTACTTC
CASSPGTVGRETQYF
>TRBJ2-6|NA|medium-sized|TRBV24-1
TGTGCCACCGGGGGACACGTCTCTGGGGCCAACGTCCTGACTTTC
CATGGHVSGANVLTF
>TRBJ2-7|NA|NA|TRBV5-1
TGCGCCAGCAGCTCCTCTGTCTACGAGCAGTACTTC
CASSSSVYEQYF
>TRBJ2-7|TRBD1|NA|TRBV3-1/TRBV3-2
TGTGCCAGCAGCCTCCTGGGGGACAGAGACTTCGGCGAGCAGTACTTC
CASSLLGDRDFGEQYF
>TRBJ1-2|NA|NA|TRBV2
TGTGCCAGCAGTGAAGAGACAGAACTGTCTGGCTACACCTTC
CASSEETELSGYTF
>TRBJ1-1|NA|NA|TRBV10-1
TGCGCCAGCAGTGGAACAGGAACGGCTTTCTTT
CASSGTGTAFF
>TRBJ1-1|NA|NA|TRBV10-1
TGCGCCAGCAGGGGTCAGGGGACTGAAGCTTTCTTT
CASRGQGTEAFF
>TRBJ2-7|NA|NA|TRBV6-2/TRBV6-3
TGTGCCAGCAGTAACTCTGCCGGGACACTGACTGGGGAGCAGTACTTC
CASSNSAGTLTGEQYF
>TRBJ1-5|NA|NA|TRBV28
TGTGCCAGCAGCCCCTTGGAGAGACAGCCCCAGCATTTT
CASSPLERQPQHF
>TRBJ1-1|TRBD1|NA|TRBV15
TGTGCCACCAGCTTATTGACAGGGGCCACTGAAGCTTTCTTT
CATSLLTGATEAFF
>TRBJ1-1|TRBD1|NA|TRBV5-1
TGCGCCAGCAGCTTTGGACAGGGGTTGAACACTGAAGCTTTCTTT
CASSFGQGLNTEAFF
>TRBJ2-7|TRBD2|NA|TRBV27
TGTGCCAGCAGGAAGCGGGACTCCTACGAGCAGTACTTC
CASRKRDSYEQYF
>TRBJ2-7|NA|NA|TRBV9
TGTGCCAGCAGCGTAGATCGCTCCTACGAGCAGTACTTC
CASSVDRSYEQYF
>TRBJ1-2|TRBD1|NA|TRBV19
TGTGCCAGTCACCCCGGGACAGGGAGCGGCTACACCTTC
CASHPGTGSGYTF
>TRBJ2-3|TRBD2|NA|TRBV30
TGTGCCTGGAGTCCCAGACTAGCGGGGGGGTTTGATACGCAGTATTTT
CAWSPRLAGGFDTQYF